Here is one T cell receptor (beta chain) with its context. What it binds is not known. Though probably carrying unrecorded immune exposures, donors were nominally healthy at sampling. This sample stems from a study of cytomegalovirus exposure and HLA in healthy donors. Study-wide findings and caveats: With later analysis, a missense DCLRE1C variant became linked to TCR beta V- and J-gene trimming.

V was clipped by 3 bases and J by 4 bases; unmatched bases: 5. CDR3 length: 14 amino acids. In germline, CDR1 is MNHEY, CDR2 SMNVEV (reference sequence). Primers for the PCR totalled 60 Vbeta and 13 Jbeta. Sequenced by immunoSEQ multiplex PCR; TCRdb stores in-frame clones only, minus some. The repertoire holds about 79,000 clones, with less than 80% as singletons. The chain couples TRBV27 to TRBJ1-1; 7 nucleotides match TRBD1. Sequencing input: PBMCs. This clonotype originated in a man aged 40-49 years in good health and CMV-seropositive. The CDR3 sequence is CASSFSGGFTEAFF. DNA of the CDR3: TGTGCCAGCAGTTTTTCAGGGGGGTTCACTGAAGCTTTCTTT.